This entry is about one T cell receptor (beta chain). Its antigen is unknown. Clones were read by immunoSEQ multiplex PCR, and TCRdb kept only the in-frame ones, dropping some. The top ten hold less than 4% of the sample, which has 90,000 to 120,000 clones, about nine tenths seen once. The sample originates from a study of T cell responses to AZD1222 COVID-19 vaccine. V dropped 4 bases and J dropped 0 bases, with 15 bases sitting between them. The CDR3 loop spans 16 amino acids. CDR1 SGHNT and CDR2 YYREEE come from the germline V gene (reference sequence). Study results and caveats: A rise in Spike-specific TCR breadth and depth followed two AZD1222 doses. Repertoires were sampled only after the peak T cell response. The donor cohort was predominantly white British with a female majority, and clonal diversity may have been underestimated. There were vaccine-associated CD4 TCRs across spike, dominant at 160-218 and 743-854.

V and J are TRBV5-4 and TRBJ2-3; tentatively, D is TRBD2 (5 bases). The sequencing used peripheral blood, collected on day 0 of MenACWY control vaccination. The receptor was derived from an adult in good health. In nucleotides, the CDR3 is TGTGCCAGCAGCGCGGCTAGCCGTACTAGCACAGATACGCAGTATTTT. Its translation: CASSAASRTSTDTQYF.